This T cell receptor beta chain was identified during a study of regulatory T cells in long-lasting Graves disease. The wider study: Graves' patients, newly diagnosed, had taken antithyroid drugs under 3 months.

Study findings and constraints: Accuracy may have suffered from the small sample size. Peripheral blood, not thyroid tissue, was the sole material studied.

Researchers made TCR beta libraries by using iRepertoire HTBI primers and running Arm-PCR on CDR3 regions. A single record per CDR3 protein comes from TCRdb applying MiXCR to the multiplex PCR reads. Of some 400,000 distinct CDR3 sequences in the sample, 15% were seen once. A note on this clonotype: No antigen is known for it.

From germline, CDR1 is LGHDT and CDR2 YNNKEL (reference sequence). The CDR3 has 14 amino acids. Trimming cost V 4 bases and J 8 bases, with 15 bases left between them. Indicated time point: newly diagnosed GD, antithyroid drugs for less than 3 months. The authors made the TCR library using RNA they extracted from PBMCs. Separately, the same data were catalogued under a study of T cells in Graves' hyperthyroidism and ophthalmopathy. That work contributes: Diagnoses were made from clinical symptoms, serum measures (thyroxine and TRAb), thyroid ultrasound and orbital computed tomography.

V and J are TRBV3-1 and TRBJ2-4; D possibly matches TRBD1 or TRBD2 (5 bases each). The sample was peripheral blood mononuclear cells (PBMCs), taken at new diagnosis, from a patient treated with antithyroid drugs. This clonotype was sampled from a woman aged 25 to 39 with Graves disease. The CDR3 region is CASSPRDQRHIQYF. Written as DNA, the CDR3 is TGTGCCAGCAGCCCTCGGGACCAGCGGCACATTCAGTACTTC. The variable domain in full, completed from reference TRBV3-1 and TRBJ2-4, reads DTAVSQTPKYLVTQMGNDKSIKCEQNLGHDTMYWYKQDSKKFLKIMFSYNNKELIINETVPNRFSPKSPDKAHLNLHINSLELGDSAVYFCASSPRDQRHIQYFGAGTRLSVL.